This is a list of T cell receptor beta chains from one sample in a study of shared clonotypes between healthy human individuals. Data came from immunoSEQ multiplex PCR; TCRdb stores just in-frame clones and leaves some out. The table shows a few million clones, with 85% to 95% occurring only once. The source material was naive CD4+ T cells from PBMCs. These receptors all stem from a young man in good health. Some clones in this sample may be carry-over from other donors' samples. Both conserved end residues are part of each CDR3. A D gene is named only where the DNA matches it firmly.

NA,TRBV28,TRBJ1-2,CASSLNRSGYTF
NA,TRBV10-1,TRBJ1-1,CASSETLNTEAFF
TRBD2,TRBV9,TRBJ2-7,CASSVGGRQSYEQYF
TRBD1,TRBV5-1,TRBJ2-1,CASSLDRGAYNEQFF
NA,TRBV29-1,TRBJ1-2,CSVALGTLDGYTF
TRBD2,TRBV7-2,TRBJ2-1,CASSLARASGNNEQFF
NA,TRBV2,TRBJ2-2,CASSFSLTQGGELFF
TRBD1,TRBV19,TRBJ1-1,CASSTGGWTEAFF
TRBD1,TRBV28,TRBJ1-2,CASRSTDRVYGYTF
TRBD2,TRBV28,TRBJ2-4,CASSFLRGAGRAGNIQYF
NA,TRBV5-5,TRBJ2-1,CASSARAPPKFF
NA,TRBV2,TRBJ2-7,CASNLSGTDSYEQYF
NA,TRBV6-6,TRBJ1-5,CASSYRGGGNQPQHF
NA,TRBV5-4,TRBJ1-6,CASSSLYGSALYNSPLHF
TRBD2,TRBV18,TRBJ2-1,CASSPPAGVGLNEQFF
NA,TRBV28,TRBJ1-1,CASSLARGAFF
TRBD2,TRBV19,TRBJ2-7,CASSLRTSGRYEQYF
NA,TRBV7-3,TRBJ2-7,CASSFDSTSYEQYF
TRBD1,TRBV27,TRBJ1-1,CASSFQGVNTEAFF
TRBD1,TRBV5-6,TRBJ1-2,CASSLGLTWTGGKGYTF
NA,TRBV10-3,TRBJ1-5,CAIRGAGGGQPQHF
NA,TRBV5-6,TRBJ2-7,CASSREWPYSYEQYF
NA,TRBV28,TRBJ1-4,CASSSDREKLFF
TRBD1,TRBV7-2,TRBJ2-2,CASSPTGTGAGGELFF
TRBD2,TRBV7-3,TRBJ2-7,CASRTGTSGRNNSYEQYF
NA,TRBV28,TRBJ2-7,CASSFGGQGPYEQYF
TRBD1,TRBV11-2,TRBJ2-7,CASSADREDEQYF
NA,TRBV30,TRBJ2-7,CAWSVTNYEQYF
NA,TRBV7-3,TRBJ2-7,CASSGGAGSNYEQYF
TRBD1,TRBV30,TRBJ1-2,CAHQGQGTYGYTF
NA,TRBV7-2,TRBJ1-1,CASSFYARSNTEAFF
NA,TRBV9,TRBJ2-5,CASSVAGHGETQYF
NA,TRBV9,TRBJ1-1,CASSVTGMGGEAFF
TRBD2,TRBV11-2,TRBJ2-7,CASSLGGLAGAVEQYF
TRBD2,TRBV7-8,TRBJ2-1,CASSLRTASLAGNEQFF
NA,TRBV21-1,TRBJ1-4,CASSNQGVTNEKLFF
NA,TRBV7-3,TRBJ1-1,CASSLSTVKAEAFF
NA,TRBV7-9,TRBJ1-4,CASSFGGGNEKLFF
NA,TRBV6-5,TRBJ2-7,CASRVNRAGYEQYF
TRBD2,TRBV29-1,TRBJ2-3,CSVVAGGPPDTQYF
NA,TRBV5-4,TRBJ2-5,CASSWTSQETQYF
NA,TRBV6-1,TRBJ2-1,CASSVDRPSYNEQFF
NA,TRBV5-1,TRBJ2-1,CASSPPSLNEQFF
TRBD1,TRBV18,TRBJ2-7,CASSLGTGGYEQYF
NA,TRBV4-3,TRBJ1-4,CASSQDDSIGDEKLFF
NA,TRBV7-9,TRBJ2-2,CASSLGLGGILDGELFF
NA,TRBV7-9,TRBJ2-3,CASSPPGVGSTDTQYF